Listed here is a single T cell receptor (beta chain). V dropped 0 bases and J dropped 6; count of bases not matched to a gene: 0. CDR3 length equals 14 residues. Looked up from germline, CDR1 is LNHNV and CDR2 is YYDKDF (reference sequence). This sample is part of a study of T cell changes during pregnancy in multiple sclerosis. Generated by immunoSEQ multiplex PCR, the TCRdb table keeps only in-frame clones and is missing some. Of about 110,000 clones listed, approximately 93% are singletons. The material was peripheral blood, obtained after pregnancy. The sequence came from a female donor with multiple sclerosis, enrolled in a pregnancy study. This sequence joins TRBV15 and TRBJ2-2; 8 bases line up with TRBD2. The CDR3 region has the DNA TGTGCCACCAGCAGAGAGCGGGAGGCCGGGGAGCTGTTTTTT. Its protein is CATSREREAGELFF.